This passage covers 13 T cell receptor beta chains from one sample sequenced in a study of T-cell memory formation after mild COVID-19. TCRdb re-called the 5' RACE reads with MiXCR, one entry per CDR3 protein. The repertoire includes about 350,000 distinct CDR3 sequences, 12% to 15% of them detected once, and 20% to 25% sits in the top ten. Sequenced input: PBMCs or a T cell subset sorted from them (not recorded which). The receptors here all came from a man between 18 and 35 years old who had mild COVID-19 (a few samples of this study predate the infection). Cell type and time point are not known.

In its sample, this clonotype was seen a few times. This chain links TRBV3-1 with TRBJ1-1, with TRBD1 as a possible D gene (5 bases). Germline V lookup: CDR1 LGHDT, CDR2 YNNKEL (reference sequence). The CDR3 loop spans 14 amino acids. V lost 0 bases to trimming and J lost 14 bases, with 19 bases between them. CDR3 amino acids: CASSQDTSPRTSFF. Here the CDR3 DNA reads TGTGCCAGCAGCCAAGATACATCGCCCAGGACAAGCTTCTTT.

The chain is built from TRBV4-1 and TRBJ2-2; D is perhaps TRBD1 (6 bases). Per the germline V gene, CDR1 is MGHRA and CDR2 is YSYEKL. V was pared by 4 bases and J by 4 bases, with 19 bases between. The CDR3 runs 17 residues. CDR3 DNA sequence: TGCGCCAGCAGCCCTACCCGGAACAGGGTTGTCACCGGGGAGCTGTTTTTT. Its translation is CASSPTRNRVVTGELFF.

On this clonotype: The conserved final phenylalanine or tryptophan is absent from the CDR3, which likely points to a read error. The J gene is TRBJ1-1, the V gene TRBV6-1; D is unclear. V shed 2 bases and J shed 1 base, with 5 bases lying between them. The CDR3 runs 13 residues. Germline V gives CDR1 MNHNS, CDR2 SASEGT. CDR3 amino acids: CASSEWRNTEAFY. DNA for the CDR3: TGTGCCAGCAGTGAATGGCGGAACACTGAAGCTTTCTAT.

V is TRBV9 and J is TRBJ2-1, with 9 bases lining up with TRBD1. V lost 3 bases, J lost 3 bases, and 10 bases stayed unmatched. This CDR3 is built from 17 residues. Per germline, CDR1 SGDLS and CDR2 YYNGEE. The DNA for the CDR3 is TGTGCCAGCAGCGCCGTACAGGGGGCATTAAACTACAATGAGCAGTTCTTC. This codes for CASSAVQGALNYNEQFF.

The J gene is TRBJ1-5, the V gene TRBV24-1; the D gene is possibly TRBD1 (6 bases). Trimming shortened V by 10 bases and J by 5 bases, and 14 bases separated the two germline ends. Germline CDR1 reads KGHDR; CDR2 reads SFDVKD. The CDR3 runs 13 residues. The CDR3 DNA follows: TGTGCCACGGGGACAAACCAAGATCAGCCCCAGCATTTT. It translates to CATGTNQDQPQHF.

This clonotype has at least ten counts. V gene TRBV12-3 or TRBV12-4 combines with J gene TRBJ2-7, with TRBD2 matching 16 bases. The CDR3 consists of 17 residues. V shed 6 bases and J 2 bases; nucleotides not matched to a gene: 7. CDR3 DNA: TGTGCCAGCAGCCCTGGGACTAGCGGGGGGGAACCCTACGAGCAGTACTTC. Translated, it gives CASSPGTSGGEPYEQYF.

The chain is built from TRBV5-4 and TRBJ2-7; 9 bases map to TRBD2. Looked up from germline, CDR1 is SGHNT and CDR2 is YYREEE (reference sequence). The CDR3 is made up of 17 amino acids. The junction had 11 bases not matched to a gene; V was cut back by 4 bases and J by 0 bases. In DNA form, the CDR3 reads TGTGCCAGCAGCCCCGGGGTAGCGGGGGTTAGCTCCTACGAGCAGTACTTC. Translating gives CASSPGVAGVSSYEQYF. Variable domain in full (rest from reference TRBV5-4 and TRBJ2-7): ETGVTQSPTHLIKTRGQQVTLRCSSQSGHNTVSWYQQALGQGPQFIFQYYREEENGRGNFPPRFSGLQFPNYSSELNVNALELDDSALYLCASSPGVAGVSSYEQYFGPGTRLTVT.

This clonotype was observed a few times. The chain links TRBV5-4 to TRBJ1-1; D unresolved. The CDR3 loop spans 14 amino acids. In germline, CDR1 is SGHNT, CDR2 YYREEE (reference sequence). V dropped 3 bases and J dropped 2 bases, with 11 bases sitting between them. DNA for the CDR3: TGTGCCAGCAGCTCCCTCGGGATAAACACTGAAGCTTTCTTT. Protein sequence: CASSSLGINTEAFF.

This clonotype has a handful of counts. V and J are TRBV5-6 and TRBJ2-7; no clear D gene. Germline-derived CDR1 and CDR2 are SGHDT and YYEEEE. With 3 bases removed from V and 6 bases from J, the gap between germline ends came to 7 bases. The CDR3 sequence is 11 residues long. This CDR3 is CASSSGSEQYV. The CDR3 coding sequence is TGTGCCAGCAGCTCCGGTAGCGAGCAGTACGTC.

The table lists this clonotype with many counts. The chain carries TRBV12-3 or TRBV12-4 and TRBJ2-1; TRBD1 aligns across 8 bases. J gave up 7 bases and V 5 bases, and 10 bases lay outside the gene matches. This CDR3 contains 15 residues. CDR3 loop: CASSPTGGPRNEQFF. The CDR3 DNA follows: TGTGCCAGCAGTCCAACAGGGGGGCCGAGGAATGAGCAGTTCTTC.

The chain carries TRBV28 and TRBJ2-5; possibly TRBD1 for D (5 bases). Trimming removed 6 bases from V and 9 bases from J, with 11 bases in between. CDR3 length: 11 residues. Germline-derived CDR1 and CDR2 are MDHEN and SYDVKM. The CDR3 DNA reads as TGTGCCAGCAGACTGATGGGGCCCCAGTACTTC. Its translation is CASRLMGPQYF.

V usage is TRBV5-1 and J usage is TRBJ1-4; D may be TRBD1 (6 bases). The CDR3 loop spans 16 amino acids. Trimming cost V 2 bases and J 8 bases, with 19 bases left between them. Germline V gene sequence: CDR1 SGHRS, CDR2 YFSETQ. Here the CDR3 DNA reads TGCGCCAGCAGCTTAGGCGACAGGCTTGGGGTGGAAAAACTGTTTTTT. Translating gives CASSLGDRLGVEKLFF.

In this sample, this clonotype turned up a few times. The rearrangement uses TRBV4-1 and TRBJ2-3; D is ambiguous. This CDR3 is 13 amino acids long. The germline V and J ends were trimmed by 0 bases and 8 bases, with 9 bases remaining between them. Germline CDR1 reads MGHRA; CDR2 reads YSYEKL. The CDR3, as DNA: TGCGCCAGCAGCCAAGAATCTCGAGCTACGCAGTATTTT. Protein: CASSQESRATQYF.